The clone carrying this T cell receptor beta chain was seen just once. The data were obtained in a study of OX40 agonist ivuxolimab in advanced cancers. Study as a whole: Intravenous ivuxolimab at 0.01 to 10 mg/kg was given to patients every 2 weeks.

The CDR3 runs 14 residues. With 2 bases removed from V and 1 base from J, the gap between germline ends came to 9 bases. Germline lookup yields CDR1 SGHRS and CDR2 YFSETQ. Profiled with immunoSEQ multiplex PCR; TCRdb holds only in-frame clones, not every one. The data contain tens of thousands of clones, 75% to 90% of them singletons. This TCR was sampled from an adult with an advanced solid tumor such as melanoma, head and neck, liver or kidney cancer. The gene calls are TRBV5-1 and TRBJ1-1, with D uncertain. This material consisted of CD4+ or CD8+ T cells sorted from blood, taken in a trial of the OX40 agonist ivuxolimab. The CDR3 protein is CASSFAAENTEAFF. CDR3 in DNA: TGCGCCAGCAGCTTCGCAGCCGAGAACACTGAAGCTTTCTTT.